This is a list of T cell receptor beta chains from one sample in a study of T cell responses to AZD1222 COVID-19 vaccine. Sequencing was performed with immunoSEQ multiplex PCR; in TCRdb, only in-frame clones are kept and a portion is missing. This sample carries 110,000 or so clones, more than 70% of them seen once, and the ten largest clones take 6.5%. Here the sequenced sample was peripheral blood, taken 28 days after the second AZD1222 dose. The receptors were sampled from an adult who received the AZD1222 COVID-19 vaccine. Both conserved end residues are part of each CDR3. The D gene is left open where the match is weak. Rows may omit the clone size; those that give it use once, few, many or a size class.

d_gene	j_gene	abundance	v_gene	CDR3aa	CDR3nt
-	TRBJ1-6	few	TRBV5-1	CASSLEAGPFSPLHF	TGCGCCAGCAGCTTGGAAGCGGGGCCCTTTTCACCCCTCCACTTT
TRBD1	TRBJ1-1	-	TRBV5-4	CASSRGTANTEAFF	TGTGCCAGCAGCAGGGGGACAGCGAACACTGAAGCTTTCTTT
TRBD1	TRBJ2-7	once	TRBV29-1	CSVEGQGHSEQYF	TGCAGCGTTGAAGGACAGGGTCACAGCGAGCAGTACTTC
-	TRBJ1-1	-	TRBV19	CASSRSANTEAFF	TGTGCCAGTAGTAGGTCTGCAAACACTGAAGCTTTCTTT
-	TRBJ1-1	once	TRBV4-3	CASSWGGGLGTEAFF	TGCGCCAGCAGCTGGGGTGGGGGATTGGGGACTGAAGCTTTCTTT
-	TRBJ1-6	-	TRBV12-3/TRBV12-4	CASSLGGPSPLHF	TGTGCCAGCAGTTTAGGAGGCCCCTCACCCCTCCACTTT
-	TRBJ2-2	-	TRBV27	CASSLPGTGELFF	TGTGCCAGCAGTTTACCAGGCACCGGGGAGCTGTTTTTT
-	TRBJ2-1	-	TRBV12-3/TRBV12-4	CASTPWGGGEQFF	TGTGCCAGCACCCCTTGGGGGGGCGGTGAGCAGTTCTTC
TRBD1	TRBJ2-3	-	TRBV7-6	CASRLNAQGAQYF	TGTGCCAGCAGGCTCAATGCACAGGGGGCGCAGTATTTT
-	TRBJ2-6	-	TRBV19	CASSIISFGANVLTF	TGTGCCAGTAGTATTATAAGTTTTGGGGCCAACGTCCTGACTTTC
-	TRBJ2-2	once	TRBV5-1	CASSLSGVNTGELFF	TGCGCCAGCAGCTTGTCCGGGGTGAACACCGGGGAGCTGTTTTTT
-	TRBJ2-3	-	TRBV10-3	CAISESGTPVGDTQYF	TGTGCCATCAGTGAGTCCGGGACACCGGTGGGAGATACGCAGTATTTT
-	TRBJ2-5	-	TRBV19	CASSMTRGETQYF	TGTGCCAGTAGTATGACCCGGGGGGAGACCCAGTACTTC
-	TRBJ1-2	-	TRBV18	CASSLDSYLGYTF	TGTGCCAGCTCACTGGACAGTTACCTTGGCTACACCTTC
-	TRBJ2-1	-	TRBV12-3/TRBV12-4	CASSLMVHEQFF	TGTGCCAGCAGTTTAATGGTTCATGAGCAGTTCTTC
TRBD1	TRBJ2-1	-	TRBV6-5	CASSYSRTGNEQFF	TGTGCCAGCAGTTACTCCCGGACAGGGAATGAGCAGTTCTTC
-	TRBJ1-1	-	TRBV4-2	CASSQDLVGDTEAFF	TGTGCCAGCAGCCAAGATTTGGTAGGGGACACTGAAGCTTTCTTT
TRBD1	TRBJ1-2	once	TRBV29-1	CSVETGGSNYGYTF	TGCAGCGTTGAGACAGGGGGGAGTAACTATGGCTACACCTTC
-	TRBJ1-4	-	TRBV5-1	CASSLFTQGVTNEKLFF	TGCGCCAGCAGCTTATTCACGCAGGGAGTCACTAATGAAAAACTGTTTTTT
TRBD2	TRBJ2-2	-	TRBV7-9	CANDLGGEGTGELFF	TGTGCCAACGATCTTGGGGGGGAAGGCACCGGGGAGCTGTTTTTT
TRBD2	TRBJ2-1	few	TRBV29-1	CSVESSGVPYNEQFF	TGCAGCGTTGAGTCTAGCGGGGTCCCCTACAATGAGCAGTTCTTC
-	TRBJ1-3	-	TRBV27	CASSQKGLSGNTIYF	TGTGCCAGCAGTCAAAAGGGCCTCTCTGGAAACACCATATATTTT
-	TRBJ2-7	once	TRBV5-8	CASGYMGPYEQYF	TGTGCCAGCGGCTACATGGGACCATACGAGCAGTACTTC
-	TRBJ1-5	-	TRBV27	CASTLRSGTQPQHF	TGTGCCAGCACCCTCAGATCTGGGACTCAGCCCCAGCATTTT
-	TRBJ1-1	-	TRBV5-1	CASSSRGNTEAFF	TGCGCCAGCAGCTCCCGGGGGAACACTGAAGCTTTCTTT
-	TRBJ1-5	-	TRBV19	CASRHVYSNQPQHF	TGTGCCAGCCGACATGTGTATAGCAATCAGCCCCAGCATTTT
-	TRBJ1-6	-	TRBV5-1	CASSGTGINNSPLHF	TGCGCCAGCAGCGGGACGGGGATCAATAATTCACCCCTCCACTTT
-	TRBJ1-5	-	TRBV6-2/TRBV6-3	CASSIQVGQPQHF	TGTGCCAGCAGCATACAGGTAGGGCAGCCCCAGCATTTT
TRBD1	TRBJ1-3	-	TRBV7-2	CASSYRGLKGNTIYF	TGTGCCAGCAGCTACAGGGGGCTGAAAGGAAACACCATATATTTT
-	TRBJ1-1	once	TRBV7-2	CASSLAWGARTEAFF	TGTGCCAGCAGCTTAGCTTGGGGGGCGCGCACTGAAGCTTTCTTT
-	TRBJ1-2	-	TRBV29-1	CSVERGGDANYGYTF	TGCAGCGTTGAGCGGGGCGGGGATGCTAACTATGGCTACACCTTC
TRBD1	TRBJ2-5	-	TRBV5-1	CASSLAGQGALETQYF	TGCGCCAGCAGCTTGGCGGGACAGGGGGCGTTAGAGACCCAGTACTTC
-	TRBJ1-6	-	TRBV4-3	CASSPTGGGGSPLHF	TGCGCCAGCAGCCCGACCGGTGGAGGTGGCTCACCCCTCCACTTT
TRBD1	TRBJ1-1	-	TRBV18	CASSTGQGNTEAFF	TGTGCCAGCTCAACAGGACAGGGAAACACTGAAGCTTTCTTT
-	TRBJ2-7	-	TRBV2	CASSKDTYEQYF	TGTGCCAGCAGCAAAGATACCTACGAGCAGTACTTC
-	TRBJ1-1	few	TRBV7-8	CASSSTGSNTEAFF	TGTGCCAGCAGCTCAACCGGTTCGAACACTGAAGCTTTCTTT
TRBD2	TRBJ2-7	once	TRBV6-5	CASSYAGEALREQYF	TGTGCCAGCAGTTACGCGGGGGAAGCTCTACGAGAGCAGTACTTC
-	TRBJ2-3	-	TRBV5-1	CASSLEGNGDTQYF	TGCGCCAGCAGCTTGGAGGGGAACGGAGATACGCAGTATTTT
-	TRBJ1-2	once	TRBV5-6	CASTLGAPLGYTF	TGTGCCAGCACCCTGGGGGCCCCACTTGGCTACACCTTC
-	TRBJ1-2	-	TRBV15	CATSRDLMENYGYTF	TGTGCCACCAGCAGAGATCTCATGGAAAACTATGGCTACACCTTC
-	TRBJ2-2	-	TRBV6-5	CASITSTGELFF	TGTGCCAGCATCACTAGCACCGGGGAGCTGTTTTTT
TRBD2	TRBJ2-5	once	TRBV20-1	CSASSGLAQETQYF	TGCAGTGCTAGTTCGGGACTAGCGCAAGAGACCCAGTACTTC
-	TRBJ2-7	-	TRBV7-2	CASGTYPAYEQYF	TGTGCCAGCGGGACTTACCCAGCTTACGAGCAGTACTTC
TRBD1	TRBJ2-7	-	TRBV11-3	CASTLAERDRAYEQYF	TGTGCCAGCACCCTAGCGGAGCGGGACAGGGCCTACGAGCAGTACTTC
TRBD2	TRBJ2-1	-	TRBV6-1	CASSEGLAGASYNEQFF	TGTGCCAGCAGTGAGGGACTAGCGGGGGCCTCCTACAATGAGCAGTTCTTC
-	TRBJ1-1	-	TRBV6-5	CASSYSTLGNTEAFF	TGTGCCAGCAGTTACTCGACACTGGGAAACACTGAAGCTTTCTTT
TRBD1	TRBJ1-5	-	TRBV19	CASSIGDSNNQPQHF	TGTGCCAGTAGTATAGGGGACAGTAACAATCAGCCCCAGCATTTT
-	TRBJ1-4	-	TRBV4-3	CASSQDMGNEKLFF	TGCGCCAGCAGCCAAGACATGGGTAATGAAAAACTGTTTTTT
-	TRBJ2-5	-	TRBV6-2/TRBV6-3	CASSRWDMGQETQYF	TGTGCCAGCAGTAGATGGGACATGGGGCAAGAGACCCAGTACTTC
TRBD1	TRBJ1-1	-	TRBV11-2	CASSFGTAAGTEAFF	TGTGCCAGCAGCTTCGGGACAGCAGCTGGCACTGAAGCTTTCTTT
TRBD2	TRBJ2-7	-	TRBV2	CASSAAGGPEQYF	TGTGCCAGCAGTGCAGCGGGGGGGCCGGAGCAGTACTTC
-	TRBJ2-1	-	TRBV5-5	CASSSPGQIGNEQFF	TGTGCCAGCAGCTCCCCGGGACAAATTGGGAATGAGCAGTTCTTC
-	TRBJ2-5	-	TRBV7-3	CASSLRPGPQETQYF	TGTGCCAGCAGCTTAAGACCGGGACCCCAAGAGACCCAGTACTTC
TRBD1	TRBJ1-2	-	TRBV18	CASSLTPWTGFNYGYTF	TGTGCCAGCTCACTTACCCCCTGGACAGGGTTTAACTATGGCTACACCTTC
TRBD1	TRBJ1-2	-	TRBV6-5	CASSYYRGNGYTF	TGTGCCAGCAGTTACTACAGGGGGAATGGCTACACCTTC
-	TRBJ1-2	-	TRBV7-9	CASSPDAWGGAFYGYTF	TGTGCCAGCAGCCCCGACGCTTGGGGCGGAGCATTCTATGGCTACACCTTC
-	TRBJ1-5	-	TRBV28	CASNFADRRNQPQHF	TGTGCCAGCAACTTCGCTGACAGGCGCAATCAGCCCCAGCATTTT
-	TRBJ1-2	once	TRBV7-2	CASSLLGGYTF	TGTGCCAGCAGCTTATTAGGGGGCTACACCTTC
-	TRBJ1-1	-	TRBV18	CASSPLADTEAFF	TGTGCCAGCTCACCACTTGCGGACACTGAAGCTTTCTTT
TRBD1	TRBJ1-3	-	TRBV6-6	CASSGGQFSGNTIYF	TGTGCCAGCAGTGGGGGACAGTTTTCTGGAAACACCATATATTTT